The 2 T cell receptor beta chains presented below share a single source sample, sequenced in a study of T-cell memory formation after mild COVID-19 (dated by TCRdb to the early 2020s). Library prep was done by 5' RACE. The run used an Illumina NovaSeq 6000. TCRdb ran its own pipeline on the public reads, namely fastp trimming at Q25 and MiXCR clone calling, and kept in-frame beta chains. Each record represents a unique CDR3 protein, reported with the most common genes and DNA among its rows. The sample table shows around 320,000 distinct CDR3 sequences, and 25% to 30% are seen once. Roughly 13% of the sample lies in the top ten. Sequenced: PBMCs or a T cell subset sorted from them (not recorded which). The origin of the receptors is an adult woman who had mild COVID-19 (a few samples of this study predate the infection). The sample titles of this study are shuffled in the database, so cell type and time point are left out; the donor was told from shared clones.

J is TRBJ2-3 and V is TRBV20-1; 10 bases align to TRBD2. V lost 3 bases, J lost 0 bases, and 6 bases stayed unmatched. CDR3 length: 16 amino acids. Germline CDR1 DFQATT, CDR2 SNEGSKA (reference sequence). CDR3 sequence: CSASHTSGVSTDTQYF. The DNA of the CDR3 is TGCAGTGCTAGCCATACTAGCGGGGTTAGCACAGATACGCAGTATTTT.

J is TRBJ2-2 and V is TRBV20-1; D call uncertain. Trimming shortened V by 0 bases and J by 0 bases, and 8 bases separated the two germline ends. The germline V gene encodes CDR1 DFQATT and CDR2 SNEGSKA (reference sequence). The CDR3 runs 15 residues. In DNA, the CDR3 is TGCAGTGCTAGAGATGCACAAACGAACACCGGGGAGCTGTTTTTT. It codes for CSARDAQTNTGELFF.